These 22 T cell receptor beta chains were all obtained from the same sample, sequenced in a study of blood T cell repertoires in COVID-19. Assay used: immunoSEQ multiplex PCR; TCRdb lists only in-frame clones, some missing. This sample has about 310,000 clones; around nine tenths occur once, and the top ten carry 1.3%. What was sequenced was peripheral blood. These receptors were taken from a man aged 70 or older with acute or convalescent COVID-19.

The chain recombines TRBV4-2 with TRBJ1-1; 7 nucleotides agree with TRBD1. Germline CDR1 reads LGHNA; CDR2 reads YNFKEQ. This CDR3 spans 16 amino acids. The V and J ends lost 3 bases and 3 bases, in that order; junction bases with no gene match: 10. As DNA, the CDR3 is TGTGCCAGCAGCCAGGGGAATCGGGACAGCTACACTGAAGCTTTCTTT. The encoded protein is CASSQGNRDSYTEAFF.

J is TRBJ1-4 and V is TRBV7-2, with 7 bases fitting TRBD1. The V segment lost 4 bases and the J segment 3 bases; nucleotides outside the gene matches: 2. The CDR3 contains 14 residues. The germline V gene has CDR1 SGHTA and CDR2 FQGNSA. This CDR3 reads CASSSTGPNEKLFF. Written as DNA, the CDR3 is TGTGCCAGCAGCTCGACAGGGCCTAATGAAAAACTGTTTTTT.

This rearrangement joins TRBV6-2 or TRBV6-3 to TRBJ2-5; D may be TRBD1 (5 bases). The CDR3 contains 12 residues. Germline CDR1 and CDR2: MNHEY and SVGEGT. Deletions cut 5 bases from V and 4 bases from J, with 8 bases between. The chain's CDR3 is CASSGAGETQYF. The CDR3 DNA sequence: TGTGCCAGCAGTGGGGCAGGAGAGACCCAGTACTTC.

Turning to this clone: Germline is not matched at one junction end, which may reflect a read error. The CDR3 DNA sequence: TGCAGCGTCGAAGGACAGGGGACCTATGGCTACACCTTC. Protein: CSVEGQGTYGYTF. The chain joins TRBV29-1 to TRBJ1-2; 9 bases are a match to TRBD1. Germline CDR1 and CDR2: SQVTM and ANQGSEA. The CDR3 spans 13 residues.

The chain employs TRBV19 and TRBJ2-5; TRBD2 matches at 9 bases. This CDR3 region has 16 residues. In germline, CDR1 is LNHDA, CDR2 SQIVND (reference sequence). The V segment lost 4 bases and the J segment 2 bases; nucleotides outside the gene matches: 8. The CDR3 protein is CASSRRTSVEQETQYF. As DNA, the CDR3 is TGTGCCAGTAGTAGACGGACTAGCGTGGAGCAAGAGACCCAGTACTTC.

The V and J genes are TRBV27 and TRBJ2-6, with a possible D match to TRBD2 (5 bases). The CDR3 length is 17 residues. Germline V gene sequence: CDR1 MNHEY, CDR2 SMNVEV (reference sequence). Trimming shortened V by 2 bases and J by 4 bases, and 15 bases separated the two germline ends. CDR3 sequence: CASSLLGGSGGANVLTF. CDR3 DNA: TGTGCCAGCAGTTTACTCGGCGGGTCTGGGGGGGCCAACGTCCTGACTTTC. Variable domain in full (rest from reference TRBV27 and TRBJ2-6): EAQVTQNPRYLITVTGKKLTVTCSQNMNHEYMSWYRQDPGLGLRQIYYSMNVEVTDKGDVPEGYKVSRKEKRNFPLILESPSPNQTSLYFCASSLLGGSGGANVLTFGAGSRLTVL.

This rearrangement joins TRBV21-1 to TRBJ1-2; the table's D call, TRBD1, has no DNA check behind it. TRBV21-1 is a pseudogene. The CDR3 loop spans 14 amino acids. The CDR3 sequence: CASSKGQPENGYTF. The CDR3 coding sequence is TGTGCCAGCAGCAAAGGACAGCCAGAAAATGGCTACACCTTC.

CDR3 sequence: CASSGAGNTGELFF. The DNA of the CDR3 is TGTGCCAGCAGTGGGGCAGGAAACACCGGGGAGCTGTTTTTT. The V gene is TRBV2, the J gene TRBJ2-2; no firm D call. Germline CDR1 SNHLY, CDR2 FYNNEI. The V and J ends lost 4 bases and 2 bases respectively, with 8 bases between them. The CDR3 consists of 14 residues.

This chain joins TRBV5-1 and TRBJ1-1, with D unresolved. The CDR3 spans 14 residues. Germline assignment: CDR1 SGHRS and CDR2 YFSETQ. V was trimmed by 2 bases and J by 2 bases, leaving 10 bases between them. CDR3 in DNA: TGCGCCAGCAGCTTAGAGATCCCTAACACTGAAGCTTTCTTT. Translation gives CASSLEIPNTEAFF.

CDR3 in amino acids: CASSEDPRYNEQFF. The CDR3 region has the DNA TGTGCCAGCAGTGAAGACCCTAGATACAATGAGCAGTTCTTC. V and J are TRBV2 and TRBJ2-1; D unclear. CDR1 and CDR2 from the germline V gene are SNHLY and FYNNEI. V lost 1 base and J 4 bases, leaving 8 bases between the germline ends. This CDR3 contains 14 residues.

This chain links TRBV12-3 or TRBV12-4 with TRBJ1-6, with 7 bases that match TRBD1. The junction had 2 bases not matched to a gene; V was cut back by 5 bases and J by 7 bases. The CDR3 has 13 amino acids. The chain's CDR3 is CASSRQGNSPLHF. In DNA form, the CDR3 reads TGTGCCAGCAGTCGACAGGGAAATTCACCCCTCCACTTT.

The V and J genes are TRBV9 and TRBJ1-2, with D possibly TRBD1 on 5 matching bases. CDR3 length: 13 amino acids. Per the germline V gene, CDR1 is SGDLS and CDR2 is YYNGEE. V was trimmed by 7 bases and J by 1 base, leaving 11 bases between them. CDR3 DNA: TGTGCCAGCCGAAACGGGGGTAACTATGGCTACACCTTC. This codes for CASRNGGNYGYTF.

This chain connects TRBV10-3 to TRBJ1-5; D remains ambiguous. V gave up 3 bases and J gave up 0 bases, with 3 bases separating them. The length of the CDR3 is 13 residues. Germline CDR1 reads ENHRY; CDR2 reads SYGVKD. Written as DNA, the CDR3 is TGTGCCATCAGTGATCATAGCAATCAGCCCCAGCATTTT. Protein product: CAISDHSNQPQHF.

The gene calls are TRBV7-3 and TRBJ1-3; unclear D gene. Germline V CDR1 and CDR2: SGHTA, FQGTGA. V dropped 5 bases and J dropped 4 bases, with 6 bases sitting between them. This CDR3 contains 12 residues. The DNA for the CDR3 is TGTGCCAGCAGCCCCGGGGGAAACACCATATATTTT. As protein: CASSPGGNTIYF.

This clone was counted a single time. This chain uses TRBV3-1 (or the pseudogene TRBV3-2) with TRBJ2-7; TRBD1 agrees at 8 bases. Germline V gene data show CDR1 as LGHDT and CDR2 as YNNKEL (reference sequence). V lost 4 bases to trimming and J lost 0 bases; unmatched junction nucleotides: 5. The CDR3 runs 15 residues. CDR3 in DNA: TGTGCCAGCAGCCCCCGACAGGGGAGCTCCTACGAGCAGTACTTC. Protein: CASSPRQGSSYEQYF.

In this sample, this clone turned up once. The chain has TRBV7-2 and TRBJ2-7; 7 bases are a match to TRBD2. Looked up from germline, CDR1 is SGHTA and CDR2 is FQGNSA. J was trimmed by 3 bases and V by 5 bases; bases with no gene match: 4. This CDR3 has 13 residues. CDR3 bases: TGTGCCAGCAGCAGAGGGAGGGACTACGAGCAGTACTTC. This codes for CASSRGRDYEQYF. The full variable domain, its missing parts supplied by reference TRBV7-2 and TRBJ2-7, is GAGVSQSPSNKVTEKGKDVELRCDPISGHTALYWYRQSLGQGLEFLIYFQGNSAPDKSGLPSDRFSAERTGGSVSTLTIQRTQQEDSAVYLCASSRGRDYEQYFGPGTRLTVT.

The chain's CDR3 is CASNLDRVNTGELFF. In DNA form, the CDR3 reads TGTGCCAGCAATCTGGACAGGGTCAACACCGGGGAGCTGTTTTTT. The chain links TRBV6-5 to TRBJ2-2, with 8 bases matching TRBD1. The CDR3 runs 15 residues. Germline loops: CDR1 MNHEY, CDR2 SVGAGI. With V trimmed by 7 bases and J by 2 bases, 6 bases remained unmatched.

The gene calls are TRBV30 and TRBJ1-2; 7 nucleotides line up with TRBD1. V shed 1 base, J shed 4 bases, and the junction held 6 bases outside the gene matches. The CDR3 has 14 residues. Germline lookup yields CDR1 GTSNPN and CDR2 SVGIG (reference sequence). CDR3 in amino acids: CAWSEGAPGYGYTF. The CDR3 DNA reads as TGTGCCTGGAGTGAGGGGGCGCCGGGCTATGGCTACACCTTC.

This clone was seen once. The chain uses TRBV28 and TRBJ2-5; 8 bases line up with TRBD1. V gave up 3 bases and J gave up 6 bases; unmatched junction bases: 9. The length of the CDR3 is 15 residues. Germline V gives CDR1 MDHEN, CDR2 SYDVKM. CDR3 nucleotide sequence: TGTGCCAGCAGTTTCACCAGCAGGGGGCGGAAGACCCAGTACTTC. Residues: CASSFTSRGRKTQYF.

The rearrangement links TRBV5-1 to TRBJ1-5; 9 bases agree with TRBD1. Unmatched junction bases numbered 3, after V lost 0 bases and J lost 5 bases. In germline, CDR1 is SGHRS, CDR2 YFSETQ. This CDR3 has 15 amino acids. This CDR3 reads CASSLGDREDQPQHF. The CDR3 DNA sequence: TGCGCCAGCAGCTTGGGGGACAGGGAGGATCAGCCCCAGCATTTT.

The V gene is TRBV20-1, the J gene TRBJ1-6; no definite D call. The length of the CDR3 is 11 residues. Looked up from germline, CDR1 is DFQATT and CDR2 is SNEGSKA (reference sequence). V was clipped by 6 bases and J by 14 bases, with 14 bases between them. In DNA, the CDR3 is TGCAGTGCCCTCGTTAATTCGGCCCTCCACTTT. This encodes CSALVNSALHF.

CDR3 loop: CASSYIRTGLYTEAFF. The CDR3, as DNA: TGTGCCAGCAGTTACATTAGGACAGGCCTGTACACTGAAGCTTTCTTT. The V gene is TRBV6-7, the J gene TRBJ1-1; 7 bases align to TRBD1. TRBV6-7 is reported as an ORF; its role is uncertain. V shed 2 bases and J 3 bases; nucleotides not matched to a gene: 9. This CDR3 has 16 residues.